Sequencing of this TCR beta chain was carried out in a study of blood T cell repertoires in COVID-19. For the study at large: COVID-19 samples from acute and convalescent phases originated in the United States, Italy and Spain.

Profiled with immunoSEQ multiplex PCR; TCRdb holds only in-frame clones, not every one. The sample shows around 250,000 clones, about 80% of them seen only once. Trimming at V came to 3 bases and at J to 6 bases, leaving 3 bases not matched to a gene. This CDR3 spans 15 amino acids. CDR1 is SGHRS, CDR2 YFSETQ, per germline. The TCR originated in a human donor in a cohort sampled during active COVID-19. The sample taken for sequencing was peripheral blood. The chain is built from TRBV5-1 and TRBJ2-1; 13 bases fit TRBD2. The CDR3 DNA follows: TGCGCCAGCAGCTCCGGACTAGCGGGAGCCAATGAGCAGTTCTTC. Translating it yields CASSSGLAGANEQFF.